One sample yielded the 26 T cell receptor beta chains listed below, sequenced in a study of blood T cell repertoires in COVID-19. Clones were sequenced by immunoSEQ multiplex PCR, and TCRdb holds only the in-frame ones, with some missing. The sample consists of tens of thousands of clones, 78% of them appearing once. The sample was peripheral blood. These TCRs come from a man aged 70-80 years with acute or convalescent COVID-19.

The chain has TRBV28 and TRBJ1-5; 7 bases fit TRBD1. This CDR3 region has 15 residues. V dropped 6 bases and J dropped 0; count of bases not matched to a gene: 5. From germline, CDR1 is MDHEN and CDR2 SYDVKM. The CDR3: CASRRQGISNQPQHF. For the CDR3, the DNA is TGTGCCAGCAGACGACAGGGAATTAGCAATCAGCCCCAGCATTTT.

The rearrangement links TRBV6-5 to TRBJ2-7; 10 bases align to TRBD2. In germline, CDR1 is MNHEY, CDR2 SVGAGI. This CDR3 has 13 amino acids. Germline trimming cut 6 bases from V and 4 bases from J; bases unmatched to any gene: 3. CDR3 coding DNA: TGTGCCAGCAGGATAGCGGGGGGATACGAGCAGTACTTC. Residues: CASRIAGGYEQYF.

This clone was counted a single time. V and J are TRBV28 and TRBJ2-7; TRBD2 matches at 8 bases. CDR1 is MDHEN and CDR2 is SYDVKM in the germline V gene. The CDR3 spans 16 residues. The V segment lost 7 bases and the J segment 0 bases; nucleotides outside the gene matches: 11. CDR3 DNA: TGTGCCAGCAAAAAGAGGGGGACTAGGGTCTCCTACGAGCAGTACTTC. Translating gives CASKKRGTRVSYEQYF.

The chain couples TRBV27 to TRBJ2-7; TRBD2 is a possible D gene (7 bases). The length of the CDR3 is 15 residues. In germline, CDR1 is MNHEY, CDR2 SMNVEV (reference sequence). The ends were cut back, 5 bases at V and 2 bases at J, with 16 bases in the middle. CDR3 nucleotides: TGTGCCAGCAGTCCCCCGGGGGGCCACACCTACGAGCAGTACTTC. Its translation: CASSPPGGHTYEQYF.

The chain joins TRBV6-6 to TRBJ1-1; 8 bases agree with TRBD1. Trimming at V came to 6 bases and at J to 4 bases, leaving 4 bases not matched to a gene. Germline assignment: CDR1 MNHNY and CDR2 SVGAGI (reference sequence). The CDR3 has 13 amino acids. The CDR3 bases are TGTGCCAGCAGGGACAGGGAGGGCACTGAAGCTTTCTTT. This sequence encodes CASRDREGTEAFF.

The chain is built from TRBV6-2 or TRBV6-3 and TRBJ2-2, with D perhaps TRBD2 (6 bases). V was trimmed by 1 base and J by 5 bases, leaving 8 bases between them. The germline CDR1 and CDR2 sequences are MNHEY and SVGEGT. There are 14 residues in the CDR3. CDR3 nucleotide sequence: TGTGCCAGCAGTTACTGGGGGGAGACCGGGGAGCTGTTTTTT. Protein sequence: CASSYWGETGELFF.

This sequence joins TRBV3-1 (or the pseudogene TRBV3-2) and TRBJ2-3, with TRBD1 matching over 7 bases. V shed 4 bases, J shed 4 bases, and the junction held 8 bases outside the gene matches. CDR1 LGHDT and CDR2 YNNKEL come from the germline V gene (reference sequence). The CDR3 is made up of 15 amino acids. CDR3 DNA: TGTGCCAGCAGCCGAGGGGGCAACTGGGCAGATACGCAGTATTTT. Protein product: CASSRGGNWADTQYF.

This rearrangement joins TRBV28 to TRBJ2-7; the match to TRBD1 covers 7 bases. The CDR3 is 14 amino acids. Germline V gene data show CDR1 as MDHEN and CDR2 as SYDVKM. The junction had 8 bases not matched to a gene; V was cut back by 6 bases and J by 3 bases. The CDR3 sequence is CASSTRGQNYEQYF. CDR3 coding DNA: TGTGCCAGCAGCACAAGGGGACAGAACTACGAGCAGTACTTC.

For this clone: Other DNA sequences in this specimen translate into the identical CDR3. The genes are TRBV5-5 and TRBJ1-2; D may be TRBD1 (6 bases). The CDR3 runs 14 residues. Germline values: CDR1 SGHKS, CDR2 YYEKEE (reference sequence). Between the trimmed V and J ends, which lost 4 bases and 8 bases, there was a span of 18 bases. For the CDR3, the DNA is TGTGCCAGCAGCCAGAAAAGGACAGCACGGGGCTACACCTTC. Its protein product is CASSQKRTARGYTF.

V and J are TRBV14 and TRBJ1-2; possibly TRBD1 for D (5 bases). The CDR3 consists of 11 residues. V lost 3 bases to trimming and J lost 8 bases, with 7 bases between them. Germline CDR1 reads SGHDN; CDR2 reads FVKESK. The CDR3 DNA follows: TGTGCCAGCAGCCAGGGGCTGGGCTACACCTTC. It specifies CASSQGLGYTF.

The chain joins TRBV13 to TRBJ1-2; D ambiguous. CDR3 length: 16 amino acids. Trimming cost V 4 bases and J 2 bases, with 17 bases left between them. Germline V CDR1 and CDR2: PRHDT, FYEKMQ (reference sequence). CDR3 residues: CASSSNTGSSNYGYTF. Here the CDR3 DNA reads TGTGCCAGCAGCTCGAACACCGGGTCCTCAAACTATGGCTACACCTTC.

V and J are TRBV6-4 and TRBJ2-7; weak D call: TRBD1 (5 bases). Looked up from germline, CDR1 is MRHNA and CDR2 is SNTAGT. The CDR3 runs to 14 residues. Trimming cost V 2 bases and J 0 bases, with 8 bases left between them. CDR3 DNA: TGTGCCAGCAGTGACCAGACAGTCTCCTACGAGCAGTACTTC. Amino acids: CASSDQTVSYEQYF.

This chain joins TRBV24-1 and TRBJ2-5, with 9 bases identical to TRBD2. Trimming cost V 2 bases and J 5 bases; bases outside gene matches: 5. Germline lookup yields CDR1 KGHDR and CDR2 SFDVKD. This CDR3 comprises 15 residues. The CDR3 DNA follows: TGTGCCACCAGTGATTCCGGGACTAGCTGGGAGACCCAGTACTTC. Amino acids: CATSDSGTSWETQYF.

V is TRBV11-2 and J is TRBJ1-4; D gene unclear. This CDR3 comprises 15 residues. CDR1 and CDR2 from the germline V gene are SGHAT and FQNNGV. Trimming removed 2 bases at V and 7 bases at J, with 14 bases between. CDR3 protein: CASSLSPPGGEKLFF. The CDR3, as DNA: TGTGCCAGCAGCTTAAGCCCGCCCGGCGGTGAAAAACTGTTTTTT.

The CDR3 nucleotides are TGTGCCAGCAGCGTAGAAGCCGGACAGGGGTGGGGACTAGCGGCATACGAGCAGTACTTC. It translates to CASSVEAGQGWGLAAYEQYF. The rearrangement uses TRBV9 and TRBJ2-7, with 11 bases matching TRBD2. Germline V lookup: CDR1 SGDLS, CDR2 YYNGEE. CDR3 length: 20 amino acids. The junction had 18 bases not matched to a gene; V was cut back by 0 bases and J by 4 bases.

CDR3 in amino acids: CSVPGQGAYEQYF. For the CDR3, the DNA is TGCAGCGTTCCGGGACAGGGGGCCTACGAGCAGTACTTC. The chain employs TRBV29-1 and TRBJ2-7, with 11 bases lining up with TRBD1. Germline V gene data show CDR1 as SQVTM and CDR2 as ANQGSEA. V trimming: 5 bases; J trimming: 2 bases; junction bases outside the gene matches: 2. The CDR3 is made up of 13 amino acids.

The CDR3 spells CASSQRQSSTGELFF. Here the CDR3 DNA reads TGTGCCAGCAGCCAGAGACAGAGTTCTACCGGGGAGCTGTTTTTT. The gene calls are TRBV7-9 and TRBJ2-2, with a possible D match to TRBD1 (5 bases). The CDR3 sequence is 15 residues long. The germline V gene has CDR1 SEHNR and CDR2 FQNEAQ (reference sequence). V dropped 5 bases and J dropped 5 bases, with 15 bases sitting between them.

The chain links TRBV14 to TRBJ1-5; no clear D. The germline gives CDR1 SGHDN, CDR2 FVKESK. The CDR3 runs to 13 residues. V gave up 0 bases and J gave up 9 bases, with 9 bases separating them. The CDR3 region has the DNA TGTGCCAGCAGCCAAGATCTAGAGGGGCCCCAGCATTTT. Translating gives CASSQDLEGPQHF.

The chain employs TRBV2 and TRBJ1-4; 8 bases are shared with TRBD1. CDR1 SNHLY and CDR2 FYNNEI come from the germline V gene. The trim removed 6 bases at V and 13 bases at J, leaving 16 bases unmatched. This CDR3 is 15 amino acids long. CDR3 bases: TGTGCCAGCAGGCGGACAGGGCAGGATGCAGGGGGACTGTTTTTT. This encodes CASRRTGQDAGGLFF.

This clone was seen only a few times. V gene TRBV18 combines with J gene TRBJ2-1, with D unclear. The CDR3 contains 14 residues. The V end lost 6 bases, the J end lost 5 bases, and 14 bases lay between the germline ends. CDR1 and CDR2 (germline): KGHSH, LQKENI. The CDR3 DNA follows: TGTGCCAGCTCTGCCCGTCCCCAGGACAATGAGCAGTTCTTC. Protein: CASSARPQDNEQFF.

This clone has only a few counts. The V and J genes are TRBV7-2 and TRBJ1-6, with 9 bases fitting TRBD1. The CDR3 has 14 residues. V was clipped by 4 bases and J by 11 bases; unmatched bases: 6. Germline V gene lookup returns CDR1 SGHTA and CDR2 FQGNSA. CDR3 protein: CASSWDREGPPLHF. The CDR3 DNA follows: TGTGCCAGCAGCTGGGACAGGGAGGGCCCACCCCTCCACTTT.

This clone was seen only a few times. V is TRBV27 and J is TRBJ1-2; the match to TRBD1 covers 8 bases. Trimming removed 0 bases from V and 11 bases from J; junction bases left unmatched: 17. This CDR3 has 17 amino acids. Germline V gene lookup returns CDR1 MNHEY and CDR2 SMNVEV (reference sequence). In nucleotides, the CDR3 is TGTGCCAGCAGTTTATCCTATTCCGGGACAGGCTTTTGGGGGTACACCTTC. Its protein is CASSLSYSGTGFWGYTF.

This chain links TRBV6-2 or TRBV6-3 with TRBJ1-1; D possibly corresponds to TRBD1 (5 bases). The CDR3 runs to 15 residues. Germline CDR1 and CDR2: MNHEY and SVGEGT. V was clipped by 5 bases and J by 0 bases, with 13 bases between them. The CDR3 DNA follows: TGTGCCAGCAGTCACGGACATTCCCTGAACACTGAAGCTTTCTTT. Residues: CASSHGHSLNTEAFF.

The V call is TRBV12-5, the J call TRBJ2-7; 8 bases line up with TRBD1. Per germline, CDR1 LGHNT and CDR2 FRNRAP. V shed 5 bases and J 4 bases; nucleotides not matched to a gene: 4. CDR3 length: 13 residues. CDR3 region: CASGGQGTYEQYF. The CDR3 DNA reads as TGTGCTAGTGGTGGACAGGGAACGTACGAGCAGTACTTC.

CDR3 protein: CASSPREGGMGGYTQYF. The CDR3 DNA reads TGTGCCAGCAGCCCCCGGGAAGGGGGGATGGGGGGGTATACGCAGTATTTT. The gene calls are TRBV9 and TRBJ2-3; possible D gene TRBD2, 7 bases. The CDR3 contains 17 residues. V was cut by 4 bases and J by 7 bases, with 25 bases left in between. CDR1 and CDR2 (germline): SGDLS, YYNGEE.

The genes are TRBV18 and TRBJ2-6; 9 nucleotides match TRBD2. CDR1 is KGHSH and CDR2 is LQKENI in the germline V gene. The CDR3 sequence is 16 residues long. V gave up 5 bases and J gave up 1 base; unmatched junction bases: 3. CDR3 nucleotides: TGTGCCAGCTCAAAGGGACTAGCTTCTGGGGCCAACGTCCTGACTTTC. Its protein is CASSKGLASGANVLTF.